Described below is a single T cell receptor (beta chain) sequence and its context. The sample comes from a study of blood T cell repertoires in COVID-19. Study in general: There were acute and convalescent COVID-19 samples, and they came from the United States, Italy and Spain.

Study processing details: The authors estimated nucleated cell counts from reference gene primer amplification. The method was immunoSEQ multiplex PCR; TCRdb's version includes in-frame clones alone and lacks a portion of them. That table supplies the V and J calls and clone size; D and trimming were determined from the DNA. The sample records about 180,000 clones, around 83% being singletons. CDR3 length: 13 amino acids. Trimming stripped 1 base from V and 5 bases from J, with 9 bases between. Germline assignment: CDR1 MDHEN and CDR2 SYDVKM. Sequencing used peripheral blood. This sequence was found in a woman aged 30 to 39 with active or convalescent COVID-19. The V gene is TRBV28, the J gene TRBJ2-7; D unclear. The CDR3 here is CASSLSDRDEQYF. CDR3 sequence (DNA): TGTGCCAGCAGTTTATCGGATCGGGACGAGCAGTACTTC. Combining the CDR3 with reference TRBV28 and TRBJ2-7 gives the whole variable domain DVKVTQSSRYLVKRTGEKVFLECVQDMDHENMFWYRQDPGLGLRLIYFSYDVKMKEKGDIPEGYSVSREKKERFSLILESASTNQTSMYLCASSLSDRDEQYFGPGTRLTVT.